Below, 28 T cell receptor beta chains from the same sample are listed, as sequenced in a study of blood T cell repertoires in COVID-19. Some clones are missing from TCRdb's copy, which holds only in-frame ones; the method was immunoSEQ multiplex PCR. The data hold tens of thousands of clones, with 90% observed a single time. The sequenced sample was peripheral blood. The receptors derive from a human donor in a cohort sampled during active COVID-19.

This chain joins TRBV25-1 and TRBJ2-1; D is unresolved. The CDR3 covers 11 residues. Germline V gene data show CDR1 as MGHDK and CDR2 as SYGVNS. V was clipped by 2 bases and J by 10 bases, with 6 bases between them. This CDR3 reads CASSELQEQFF. In nucleotides, the CDR3 is TGTGCCAGCAGTGAACTCCAGGAGCAGTTCTTC.

The count of this clone is one. J is TRBJ2-7 and V is TRBV3-1 (or the pseudogene TRBV3-2), with D possibly matching TRBD1 (6 bases). Per the germline V gene, CDR1 is LGHDT and CDR2 is YNNKEL (reference sequence). The CDR3 covers 15 residues. V was shortened by 2 bases and J by 0 bases, with 11 bases between the two germline ends. The CDR3 sequence is CASSQPGTISYEQYF. In nucleotides, the CDR3 is TGTGCCAGCAGCCAACCCGGGACAATCTCCTACGAGCAGTACTTC.

J is TRBJ2-3 and V is TRBV7-9; D remains unclear. Germline CDR1 reads SEHNR; CDR2 reads FQNEAQ (reference sequence). There are 14 residues in the CDR3. Trimming left V 3 bases short and J 2 bases short, with 9 bases between. CDR3 loop: CASSLAQTTDTQYF. DNA of the CDR3: TGTGCCAGCAGCTTGGCACAGACCACAGATACGCAGTATTTT.

This chain links TRBV18 with TRBJ2-2; tentative D call: TRBD2 (6 bases). Trimming left V 8 bases short and J 2 bases short, with 12 bases between. Germline CDR1 KGHSH, CDR2 LQKENI. This CDR3 contains 14 residues. The CDR3 reads CASNTGGNTGELFF. CDR3 bases: TGTGCCAGCAACACCGGGGGAAACACCGGGGAGCTGTTTTTT.

The J gene is TRBJ2-1, the V gene TRBV5-1, with 12 bases matching TRBD2. V lost 3 bases and J lost 7; bases outside the gene matches: 5. CDR1 and CDR2 (germline): SGHRS, YFSETQ. There are 15 residues in the CDR3. CDR3 nucleotides: TGCGCCAGCAGCTCGACTAGCGGGAGATTTAATGAGCAGTTCTTC. It encodes CASSSTSGRFNEQFF.

CDR3 sequence reads: CASSSVAGIAYNEQFF. CDR3 sequence (DNA): TGTGCCAGCAGCTCGGTAGCGGGAATTGCCTACAATGAGCAGTTCTTC. The chain carries TRBV7-8 and TRBJ2-1; 8 bases are shared with TRBD2. V lost 4 bases and J lost 2; bases outside the gene matches: 7. Germline values: CDR1 SGHVS, CDR2 FQNEAQ. This CDR3 comprises 16 residues.

This clone was seen only a few times. V gene TRBV7-9 combines with J gene TRBJ2-3; 7 bases map to TRBD2. CDR1 is SEHNR and CDR2 is FQNEAQ in the germline V gene (reference sequence). Losses at the gene ends were 6 bases for V and 6 bases for J; bases not matched to a gene: 9. The CDR3 has 14 amino acids. CDR3: CASRLLATGDTQYF. The CDR3 region has the DNA TGTGCCAGCAGATTACTAGCGACGGGGGATACGCAGTATTTT.

The sample holds one count of this clone. The chain carries TRBV7-3 and TRBJ2-7; possible D gene TRBD2, 6 bases. CDR1 is SGHTA, CDR2 FQGTGA, per germline. The V and J ends lost 2 bases and 3 bases respectively, with 14 bases between them. CDR3 length equals 15 residues. The CDR3 DNA follows: TGTGCCAGCAGCTTAGGGCAGGGAGGATACTACGAGCAGTACTTC. Its protein is CASSLGQGGYYEQYF.

The V gene is TRBV7-9, the J gene TRBJ1-3; 8 nucleotides match TRBD1. CDR3 size: 15 residues. Germline values: CDR1 SEHNR, CDR2 FQNEAQ (reference sequence). Germline trimming cut 4 bases from V and 1 base from J; bases unmatched to any gene: 3. The CDR3 protein is CASSSQGVSGNTIYF. The CDR3 nucleotides are TGTGCCAGCAGCTCACAGGGGGTTTCTGGAAACACCATATATTTT.

The chain is built from TRBV12-3 or TRBV12-4 and TRBJ2-1; D is possibly TRBD2 (6 bases). With 5 bases removed from V and 10 bases from J, the gap between germline ends came to 12 bases. CDR3 length equals 12 residues. Written as DNA, the CDR3 is TGTGCCAGCAGTGGGGCGGGGTGGGAGCAGTTCTTC. Protein product: CASSGAGWEQFF.

The V and J genes are TRBV2 and TRBJ2-1; maybe TRBD2 (6 bases). CDR3 size: 14 residues. Trimming pared 7 bases from V and 5 bases from J, leaving 15 bases between. Germline assignment: CDR1 SNHLY and CDR2 FYNNEI. DNA of the CDR3: TGTGCCAGCAATTGGAGGGGTAGGAACAATGAGCAGTTCTTC. This translates into CASNWRGRNNEQFF.

This clone was counted a few times. The genes are TRBV6-2 or TRBV6-3 and TRBJ1-4; D is unclear. Germline V gives CDR1 MNHEY, CDR2 SVGEGT. The CDR3 loop spans 13 amino acids. V was clipped by 0 bases and J by 8 bases, with 7 bases between them. The CDR3 DNA reads as TGTGCCAGCAGTTACTCCCCGACAGAAAAACTGTTTTTT. This translates into CASSYSPTEKLFF.

The chain couples TRBV10-3 to TRBJ2-7; D is possibly TRBD1 (6 bases). The germline V and J ends were trimmed by 10 bases and 5 bases, with 18 bases remaining between them. Per germline, CDR1 ENHRY and CDR2 SYGVKD. The CDR3 is 13 amino acids. DNA of the CDR3: TGTGCCACCACCGGTCGACAGGAAAACGAGCAGTACTTC. Amino acid sequence: CATTGRQENEQYF.

The sample holds one count of this clone. V usage is TRBV5-4 and J usage is TRBJ2-2; 8 nucleotides line up with TRBD2. This CDR3 has 16 residues. The germline gives CDR1 SGHNT, CDR2 YYREEE (reference sequence). With 0 bases clipped from V and 5 bases from J, the junction kept 6 bases outside the gene matches. The CDR3 sequence: CASSLGAGGLTGELFF. DNA of the CDR3: TGTGCCAGCAGCTTGGGGGCGGGAGGATTAACCGGGGAGCTGTTTTTT.

The chain links TRBV21-1 to TRBJ2-7; TRBD2, as called in the table, went unchecked against the DNA. TRBV21-1 represents a pseudogene. The CDR3 is 16 amino acids. CDR3 loop: CASSKDSGRDWYEQYF. In DNA, the CDR3 is TGTGCCAGCAGCAAAGATAGCGGGAGGGACTGGTACGAGCAGTACTTC.

In nucleotides, the CDR3 is TGTGCCACCAGCAGGACAGGTGGGGACAAAAACATTCAGTACTTC. It yields the protein CATSRTGGDKNIQYF. The chain has TRBV15 and TRBJ2-4; TRBD1 might be the D (6 bases). The CDR3 runs 15 residues. Per germline, CDR1 LNHNV and CDR2 YYDKDF (reference sequence). V lost 3 bases, J lost 3 bases, and 12 bases lay in between.

The rearrangement links TRBV27 to TRBJ2-1, with D perhaps matching TRBD1 (6 bases). Trimming left V 3 bases short and J 13 bases short, with 19 bases between. In germline, CDR1 is MNHEY, CDR2 SMNVEV (reference sequence). This CDR3 contains 14 residues. CDR3 residues: CASSFKQVGHAQFF. The CDR3 DNA reads as TGTGCCAGCAGTTTCAAGCAGGTGGGACATGCTCAGTTCTTC.

The chain combines TRBV2 with TRBJ1-2; D is possibly TRBD1 (6 bases). Germline values: CDR1 SNHLY, CDR2 FYNNEI. V dropped 6 bases and J dropped 0 bases, with 14 bases sitting between them. This CDR3 spans 15 amino acids. The CDR3 bases are TGTGCCAGCAGCCGGGGACAACCTTCTAACTATGGCTACACCTTC. This sequence encodes CASSRGQPSNYGYTF.

The rearrangement uses TRBV6-5 and TRBJ2-7; 11 bases agree with TRBD1. The V gene end was trimmed by 6 bases and the J gene end by 4 bases; junction bases not matched to a gene: 5. The CDR3 length is 14 residues. Germline-derived CDR1 and CDR2 are MNHEY and SVGAGI. The CDR3: CASSGTGGRYEQYF. For the CDR3, the DNA is TGTGCCAGCAGCGGGACAGGGGGGAGATACGAGCAGTACTTC.

The chain is built from TRBV9 and TRBJ2-1; tentative D call: TRBD2 (6 bases). Germline CDR1 SGDLS, CDR2 YYNGEE. The CDR3 is made up of 15 amino acids. V was cut by 4 bases and J by 1 base, with 12 bases left in between. CDR3 coding DNA: TGTGCCAGCAGCCCCCGGGAGAAGTCCTACAATGAGCAGTTCTTC. Translation gives CASSPREKSYNEQFF.

This clone appeared a single time. CDR3 region: CASSRASGLSYNEQFF. In nucleotides, the CDR3 is TGTGCCAGCAGTAGGGCTAGCGGACTTTCCTACAATGAGCAGTTCTTC. J is TRBJ2-1 and V is TRBV27, with 7 bases fitting TRBD2. This CDR3 spans 16 amino acids. Losses at the gene ends were 5 bases for V and 1 base for J; bases not matched to a gene: 8. Germline assignment: CDR1 MNHEY and CDR2 SMNVEV (reference sequence).

The chain recombines TRBV5-1 with TRBJ2-7, with a tentative D call TRBD1 (6 bases). V lost 0 bases, J lost 4 bases, and 17 bases lay in between. This CDR3 contains 16 residues. CDR1 is SGHRS and CDR2 is YFSETQ in the germline V gene. CDR3 DNA sequence: TGCGCCAGCAGCTTGGGAGGTGGGCAGGGGAAGTACGAGCAGTACTTC. This encodes CASSLGGGQGKYEQYF. Supplemented by reference TRBV5-1 and TRBJ2-7, the full variable domain reads KAGVTQTPRYLIKTRGQQVTLSCSPISGHRSVSWYQQTPGQGLQFLFEYFSETQRNKGNFPGRFSGRQFSNSRSEMNVSTLELGDSALYLCASSLGGGQGKYEQYFGPGTRLTVT.

J is TRBJ1-2 and V is TRBV3-1 (or the pseudogene TRBV3-2), with 8 nucleotides matching TRBD1. The V segment lost 1 base and the J segment 7 bases; nucleotides outside the gene matches: 8. Germline V gives CDR1 LGHDT, CDR2 YNNKEL (reference sequence). The CDR3 has 15 residues. In DNA form, the CDR3 reads TGTGCCAGCAGCCAAGGTGGACAGGGAGGTCGTGGCTACACCTTC. Translation: CASSQGGQGGRGYTF.

The chain links TRBV24-1 to TRBJ2-1, with TRBD1 as a possible D gene (6 bases). The V end lost 5 bases, the J end lost 8 bases, and 24 bases lay between the germline ends. Per the germline V gene, CDR1 is KGHDR and CDR2 is SFDVKD. This CDR3 is built from 17 residues. CDR3 in amino acids: CATSGGGRGRFVDEQFF. CDR3 sequence (DNA): TGTGCCACCAGTGGAGGCGGCAGGGGTCGGTTTGTGGATGAGCAGTTCTTC.

The rearrangement uses TRBV24-1 and TRBJ2-1; TRBD1 matches at 11 bases. This CDR3 region has 14 residues. V lost 9 bases and J lost 6; bases outside the gene matches: 6. Per the germline V gene, CDR1 is KGHDR and CDR2 is SFDVKD. The CDR3 sequence is CATVGQGAVNEQFF. The CDR3 DNA reads TGTGCCACCGTTGGACAGGGGGCCGTCAATGAGCAGTTCTTC.

The gene calls are TRBV5-8 and TRBJ2-1; TRBD2 aligns across 13 bases. V shed 4 bases and J 4 bases; nucleotides not matched to a gene: 11. The germline V gene has CDR1 SGHTS and CDR2 YDEGEE. This CDR3 region has 18 residues. Here the CDR3 reads CASSPTGLAGSGYNEQFF. The CDR3 DNA reads as TGTGCCAGCAGCCCCACGGGACTAGCGGGATCGGGATACAATGAGCAGTTCTTC. The full variable domain, its missing parts supplied by reference TRBV5-8 and TRBJ2-1, is EAGVTQSPTHLIKTRGQQATLRCSPISGHTSVYWYQQALGLGLQFLLWYDEGEERNRGNFPPRFSGRQFPNYSSELNVNALELEDSALYLCASSPTGLAGSGYNEQFFGPGTRLTVL.

The rearrangement uses TRBV19 and TRBJ2-1; TRBD2 agrees at 8 bases. Trimming removed 3 bases from V and 5 bases from J; junction bases left unmatched: 6. Germline V gives CDR1 LNHDA, CDR2 SQIVND (reference sequence). This CDR3 is built from 15 residues. DNA for the CDR3: TGTGCCAGTAGTATCCAGAGCGGGAGAGACAATGAGCAGTTCTTC. It translates to CASSIQSGRDNEQFF.

CDR3 sequence reads: CASSSGLAGGKETQYF. The CDR3 DNA sequence: TGTGCCAGCTCATCGGGACTAGCGGGGGGTAAAGAGACCCAGTACTTC. V gene TRBV18 combines with J gene TRBJ2-5, with 15 bases fitting TRBD2. Losses at the gene ends were 5 bases for V and 3 bases for J; bases not matched to a gene: 4. The CDR3 contains 16 residues. Germline CDR1 is KGHSH and CDR2 is LQKENI.